The clone carrying this T cell receptor beta chain appeared many times. The CDR3 regions of TCR beta were amplified from RNA transcripts. RT-PCR in the first round (using the HTBI primer set) targeted the TCR CDR3. TCRdb processed the multiplex PCR reads anew with MiXCR; each CDR3 protein has one entry. Here the sample spans a few hundred thousand distinct CDR3 sequences, approximately 14% being singletons. The definition of stable Graves' hyperthyroidism was no ophthalmopathy progression within 18 months. Researchers barred patients who had uncontrolled infection, other autoimmune disease, pregnancy or lactation. From under 12 ml of fresh peripheral blood, PBMCs were isolated. This sample is part of a study of T cells in Graves' hyperthyroidism and ophthalmopathy. Sequences were obtained from blood. This clonotype was obtained from a woman younger than 30 with Graves' hyperthyroidism.

As DNA, the CDR3 is TGTGCCAGCGGCTATACCCCGGGACAGGGAAGGTATAGGATTGAAGCTTTCTTT. Protein product: CASGYTPGQGRYRIEAFF. The chain is built from TRBV11-2 and TRBJ1-1; TRBD1 matches 9 bases. Germline values: CDR1 SGHAT, CDR2 FQNNGV. This CDR3 is 18 amino acids long. With 8 bases clipped from V and 7 bases from J, the junction kept 23 bases outside the gene matches.